This T cell receptor beta chain was found in a study of response to subunit inactivated influenza vaccine. Study-wide findings and caveats: Few new T cells, the authors suggested, are recruited by each seasonal influenza vaccination.

Trimming took 5 bases from V and 2 from J; bases not matched to a gene: 3. This CDR3 region has 14 residues. Germline V gene data show CDR1 as PRHDT and CDR2 as FYEKMQ (reference sequence). One entry per CDR3 protein, called by TCRdb with MiXCR from the RT-PCR reads. The sample lists almost 250,000 distinct CDR3 sequences; 9% to 15% were seen once. This clonotype was recorded a few times. Its antigen is not identified. Just one base apart from a much larger clone, this may be a read error. This TCR came from a man aged 50 to 59 who received an inactivated influenza vaccine. Sample: non-naive T cells sorted from PBMCs, taken about 14 days before vaccination. The J gene is TRBJ2-7, the V gene TRBV13, with 10 bases that match TRBD1. The CDR3 region has the DNA TGTGCCAGCAGCAAGACAGGGGGCACCTACGAGCAGTACTTC. Translated, it gives CASSKTGGTYEQYF.